Below, 14 T cell receptor beta chains from the same sample are listed, as sequenced in a study of a mutant IDH1 vaccine in newly diagnosed glioma. No antigen has been assigned to these receptors. The time point here: week 47, end of study. Each vaccine dose was 300 ug of mutant IDH1 20-mer peptide, with topical imiquimod. Clones were sequenced by immunoSEQ multiplex PCR, and TCRdb holds only the in-frame ones, with some missing. The sample contains more than 10,000 clones, around 80% of which appear only once. Sequencing used PBMCs, obtained from a glioma patient whose treatment included an IDH1 peptide vaccine. The source is a woman aged 40 to 55 with glioma.

The gene calls are TRBV27 and TRBJ1-4, with a tentative D call TRBD1 (6 bases). Germline CDR1 reads MNHEY; CDR2 reads SMNVEV (reference sequence). CDR3 length: 17 amino acids. V lost 2 bases, J lost 5 bases, and 18 bases lay in between. This chain's CDR3 is CASSLEGGAWRNEKLFF. CDR3 sequence (DNA): TGTGCCAGCAGTTTAGAGGGGGGGGCTTGGAGGAATGAAAAACTGTTTTTT.

This clone was recorded a few times. J is TRBJ1-3 and V is TRBV6-1, with a possible D match to TRBD1 (5 bases). This CDR3 is 13 amino acids long. The germline gives CDR1 MNHNS, CDR2 SASEGT. V lost 3 bases and J 6 bases, leaving 9 bases between the germline ends. The CDR3 sequence is CASSELGLNTIYF. The CDR3 nucleotides read TGTGCCAGCAGTGAGCTGGGACTAAACACCATATATTTT.

This rearrangement joins TRBV15 to TRBJ2-1; D may match TRBD1 or TRBD2 (5 bases each). Germline values: CDR1 LNHNV, CDR2 YYDKDF (reference sequence). This CDR3 is 19 amino acids long. V lost 0 bases, J lost 4 bases, and 22 bases lay in between. The CDR3, as DNA: TGTGCCACCAGCAGAGAAGACCTCCGGGACCCCAGGGATTACAATGAGCAGTTCTTC. As protein: CATSREDLRDPRDYNEQFF. Complete variable domain (other parts from reference TRBV15 and TRBJ2-1): DAMVIQNPRYQVTQFGKPVTLSCSQTLNHNVMYWYQQKSSQAPKLLFHYYDKDFNNEADTPDNFQSRRPNTSFCFLDIRSPGLGDTAMYLCATSREDLRDPRDYNEQFFGPGTRLTVL.

V usage is TRBV7-8 and J usage is TRBJ1-5; 7 positions agree with TRBD1. J was trimmed by 9 bases and V by 4 bases; bases with no gene match: 18. The CDR3 is made up of 17 amino acids. The V gene's germline CDR1 is SGHVS and CDR2 FQNEAQ. As DNA, the CDR3 is TGTGCCAGCAGCTCCCCCGGCAGGGAGCAGGGGGGGTGGCCCCAGCATTTT. Translated: CASSSPGREQGGWPQHF.

The genes are TRBV11-2 and TRBJ2-3; no definite D call. Deletions cut 10 bases from V and 6 bases from J, with 11 bases between. The CDR3 is made up of 11 amino acids. From germline, CDR1 is SGHAT and CDR2 FQNNGV. The CDR3: CATALGDTQYF. The CDR3 nucleotides are TGTGCCACTGCGCTCGGGGATACGCAGTATTTT.

The rearrangement joins TRBV19 to TRBJ2-7, with D perhaps matching TRBD1 (5 bases). Trimming took 4 bases from V and 3 from J, leaving 16 bases between them. The CDR3 consists of 15 residues. From germline, CDR1 is LNHDA and CDR2 SQIVND (reference sequence). CDR3 DNA sequence: TGTGCCAGTAGTAAAAGCGAGACAGCGTTCTACGAGCAGTACTTC. The encoded protein is CASSKSETAFYEQYF. The full variable domain, completed using reference TRBV19 and TRBJ2-7, is DGGITQSPKYLFRKEGQNVTLSCEQNLNHDAMYWYRQDPGQGLRLIYYSQIVNDFQKGDIAEGYSVSREKKESFPLTVTSAQKNPTAFYLCASSKSETAFYEQYFGPGTRLTVT.

The chain links TRBV28 to TRBJ2-7; the match to TRBD1 covers 9 bases. Germline V lookup: CDR1 MDHEN, CDR2 SYDVKM. After removal of 2 bases from V and 1 base from J, the junction contained 6 bases not matched to a gene. The CDR3 spans 16 residues. As DNA, the CDR3 is TGTGCCAGCAGTTTAAGTATGGGACAGGGTTCCTACGAGCAGTACTTC. This encodes CASSLSMGQGSYEQYF. Filled out from reference TRBV28 and TRBJ2-7, the complete variable domain reads DVKVTQSSRYLVKRTGEKVFLECVQDMDHENMFWYRQDPGLGLRLIYFSYDVKMKEKGDIPEGYSVSREKKERFSLILESASTNQTSMYLCASSLSMGQGSYEQYFGPGTRLTVT.

V usage is TRBV19 and J usage is TRBJ2-4, with D perhaps TRBD2 (6 bases). The germline V gene has CDR1 LNHDA and CDR2 SQIVND (reference sequence). This CDR3 comprises 17 residues. Trimming removed 8 bases from V and 2 bases from J, with 22 bases in between. CDR3 in amino acids: CASAAEGLIGPKNIQYF. The CDR3 DNA follows: TGTGCCAGTGCCGCGGAGGGGCTGATTGGGCCCAAAAACATTCAGTACTTC.

The chain links TRBV5-4 to TRBJ1-2; D not certain. This CDR3 comprises 15 residues. Trimming removed 9 bases at V and 4 bases at J, with 22 bases between. The germline V gene encodes CDR1 SGHNT and CDR2 YYREEE (reference sequence). CDR3 sequence reads: CATFRGGSGGYGYTF. CDR3 in DNA: TGTGCCACCTTTCGAGGCGGGTCTGGTGGCTATGGCTACACCTTC.

This clone was found a few times. The chain employs TRBV4-1 and TRBJ2-7, with TRBD2 matching 9 bases. This CDR3 spans 15 amino acids. V was clipped by 1 base and J by 7 bases; unmatched bases: 8. Germline V gene lookup returns CDR1 MGHRA and CDR2 YSYEKL. The CDR3 DNA follows: TGCGCCAGCAGCCAAGGGGATAGCGGGAGCTGGGAGCAGTACTTC. It specifies CASSQGDSGSWEQYF.

There are a few counts of this clone. V usage is TRBV5-1 and J usage is TRBJ2-7, with 8 bases lining up with TRBD1. Trimming removed 3 bases from V and 2 bases from J; junction bases left unmatched: 10. This CDR3 is 16 amino acids long. Per germline, CDR1 SGHRS and CDR2 YFSETQ. The CDR3 coding sequence is TGCGCCAGCAGCTCAGGGGGCCTAGCGTTCACCTACGAGCAGTACTTC. It encodes CASSSGGLAFTYEQYF.

V and J are TRBV7-2 and TRBJ1-1; D is ambiguous. The CDR3 sequence is 13 residues long. Germline values: CDR1 SGHTA, CDR2 FQGNSA. Trimming stripped 8 bases from V and 2 bases from J, with 12 bases between. DNA of the CDR3: TGTGCCAGCGTTTTAAAGCCAAACACTGAAGCTTTCTTT. Its protein is CASVLKPNTEAFF.

The V call is TRBV6-5, the J call TRBJ2-1; no firm D call. Trimming pared 4 bases from V and 6 bases from J, leaving 4 bases between. The CDR3 loop spans 11 amino acids. Germline-derived CDR1 and CDR2 are MNHEY and SVGAGI. CDR3 sequence reads: CASSLSNEQFF. Here the CDR3 DNA reads TGTGCCAGCAGTTTAAGCAATGAGCAGTTCTTC.

V gene TRBV6-6 combines with J gene TRBJ2-1; no reliable D call. The CDR3 totals 10 residues. Germline V lookup: CDR1 MNHNY, CDR2 SVGAGI (reference sequence). V was trimmed by 5 bases and J by 9 bases, leaving 5 bases between them. Here the CDR3 DNA reads TGTGCCAGCAGTAAGTCTGAGCAGTTCTTC. Residues: CASSKSEQFF.